Presented here are 27 T cell receptor beta chains from one specimen sequenced in a study of T cell changes during pregnancy in multiple sclerosis. Sequencing was performed with immunoSEQ multiplex PCR; in TCRdb, only in-frame clones are kept and a portion is missing. The table has roughly 100,000 clones, 91% seen once. The starting material was peripheral blood, obtained after pregnancy. The receptors here all came from a female donor in good health, enrolled as a control in a pregnancy study.

This clone was detected once. The chain couples TRBV27 to TRBJ2-7; 8 nucleotides match TRBD1. The CDR3 runs 14 residues. V shed 6 bases, J shed 3 bases, and the junction held 7 bases outside the gene matches. Germline values: CDR1 MNHEY, CDR2 SMNVEV (reference sequence). The CDR3 sequence is CASSTSQGDYEQYF. DNA of the CDR3: TGTGCCAGCAGCACCTCACAGGGGGACTACGAGCAGTACTTC.

This clone was counted once. V is TRBV27 and J is TRBJ2-7; weak D call: TRBD2 (6 bases). The CDR3 runs to 11 residues. Germline loops: CDR1 MNHEY, CDR2 SMNVEV (reference sequence). Trimming removed 5 bases from V and 7 bases from J, with 9 bases in between. The CDR3 protein is CASSRGWEQYF. CDR3 DNA: TGTGCCAGCAGTCGGGGGTGGGAGCAGTACTTC.

This chain uses TRBV6-5 with TRBJ2-7; the D is unclear. The V gene's germline CDR1 is MNHEY and CDR2 SVGAGI. This CDR3 region has 13 residues. Trimming stripped 0 bases from V and 5 bases from J, with 8 bases between. The CDR3 here is CASSYSYTHEQYF. CDR3 nucleotide sequence: TGTGCCAGCAGTTACTCCTATACCCACGAGCAGTACTTC.

V is TRBV12-5 and J is TRBJ2-4, with D possibly matching TRBD2 (6 bases). Germline assignment: CDR1 LGHNT and CDR2 FRNRAP. The CDR3 runs 12 residues. V was pared by 0 bases and J by 13 bases, with 10 bases between. CDR3 sequence reads: CASGLVSEGQYF. The DNA for the CDR3 is TGTGCTAGTGGTTTGGTTTCGGAGGGGCAGTACTTC.

V and J are TRBV7-2 and TRBJ2-7, with 7 positions matching TRBD1. Looked up from germline, CDR1 is SGHTA and CDR2 is FQGNSA. The CDR3 loop spans 15 amino acids. After removal of 4 bases from V and 7 bases from J, the junction contained 13 bases not matched to a gene. CDR3 nucleotides: TGTGCCAGCAGCTCCGGCCCGACAGGGCCGCGGGAGCAGTACTTC. It yields the protein CASSSGPTGPREQYF.

The chain couples TRBV4-1 to TRBJ2-3, with TRBD2 matching 8 bases. The CDR3 contains 16 residues. CDR1 is MGHRA, CDR2 YSYEKL, per germline. After removal of 0 bases from V and 6 bases from J, the junction contained 8 bases not matched to a gene. The CDR3 bases are TGCGCCAGCAGCCAAGAAGGGGCGGGGGGAAGGGATACGCAGTATTTT. It specifies CASSQEGAGGRDTQYF.

This rearrangement joins TRBV4-3 to TRBJ2-5; the match to TRBD2 covers 9 bases. This CDR3 comprises 20 residues. J gave up 0 bases and V 4 bases, and 18 bases lay outside the gene matches. Germline V gene data show CDR1 as LGHNA and CDR2 as YSLEER. The CDR3 here is CASSPRAWSGGRTYQETQYF. Here the CDR3 DNA reads TGCGCCAGCAGCCCCCGGGCATGGAGCGGGGGGCGAACGTACCAAGAGACCCAGTACTTC.

The chain uses TRBV27 and TRBJ1-5; TRBD1 might be the D (6 bases). The V gene lost 8 bases and the J gene lost 4 bases, with 15 bases spanning the gap. The CDR3 has 14 residues. Germline values: CDR1 MNHEY, CDR2 SMNVEV (reference sequence). The CDR3 loop reads CASWGGFYNQPQHF. CDR3 DNA: TGTGCCAGCTGGGGGGGCTTTTATAATCAGCCCCAGCATTTT.

The chain joins TRBV30 to TRBJ1-4; 11 bases fit TRBD1. V shed 2 bases, J shed 11 bases, and the junction held 7 bases outside the gene matches. CDR3 length: 14 residues. Germline V lookup: CDR1 GTSNPN, CDR2 SVGIG (reference sequence). CDR3 amino acids: CAWSTPGQGGKLFF. The CDR3 DNA reads as TGTGCCTGGAGTACCCCGGGACAGGGGGGGAAACTGTTTTTT.

The J gene is TRBJ1-2, the V gene TRBV6-5; the D gene is possibly TRBD1 (5 bases). The CDR3 covers 13 residues. CDR1 and CDR2 (germline): MNHEY, SVGAGI. V was pared by 6 bases and J by 0 bases, with 8 bases between. CDR3 protein: CASRGDTNYGYTF. The CDR3 nucleotides read TGTGCCAGCAGAGGGGATACTAACTATGGCTACACCTTC.

This clone was counted a single time. V usage is TRBV9 and J usage is TRBJ1-3; a weak D match, TRBD1 (6 bases). V was shortened by 0 bases and J by 4 bases, with 8 bases between the two germline ends. From germline, CDR1 is SGDLS and CDR2 YYNGEE. The CDR3 spans 14 residues. In DNA form, the CDR3 reads TGTGCCAGCAGCGTAGCAGGGGTCGGAAACACCATATATTTT. This gives the protein CASSVAGVGNTIYF.

This chain links TRBV9 with TRBJ2-7; D is unclear. Germline V gene lookup returns CDR1 SGDLS and CDR2 YYNGEE. Deletions cut 0 bases from V and 7 bases from J, with 5 bases between. The CDR3 loop spans 11 amino acids. The CDR3 nucleotides are TGTGCCAGCAGCGTAGGCGAGGAGCAGTACTTC. Translated, it gives CASSVGEEQYF.

The J gene is TRBJ2-1, the V gene TRBV7-2; perhaps TRBD2 as D (5 bases). Germline V gene lookup returns CDR1 SGHTA and CDR2 FQGNSA. The CDR3 consists of 11 residues. With 5 bases removed from V and 12 bases from J, the gap between germline ends came to 11 bases. The chain's CDR3 is CASSPGERQFF. The DNA for the CDR3 is TGTGCCAGCAGCCCCGGGGAACGGCAGTTCTTC.

This clone was seen a single time. This chain uses TRBV10-3 with TRBJ1-5; possibly TRBD1 for D (5 bases). This CDR3 is 10 amino acids long. CDR1 is ENHRY, CDR2 SYGVKD, per germline. V lost 11 bases, J lost 11 bases, and 13 bases lay in between. The CDR3 region is CALLGGAQHF. The CDR3 DNA follows: TGTGCCCTACTGGGGGGGGCCCAGCATTTT.

V and J are TRBV19 and TRBJ1-3; 7 bases map to TRBD1. V lost 2 bases, J lost 0 bases, and 10 bases stayed unmatched. Germline V CDR1 and CDR2: LNHDA, SQIVND (reference sequence). The CDR3 contains 18 residues. The chain's CDR3 is CASSITNLTGLSGNTIYF. The CDR3, as DNA: TGTGCCAGTAGTATAACTAATTTGACAGGGCTCTCTGGAAACACCATATATTTT. The full variable domain, rest sourced from reference TRBV19 and TRBJ1-3, is DGGITQSPKYLFRKEGQNVTLSCEQNLNHDAMYWYRQDPGQGLRLIYYSQIVNDFQKGDIAEGYSVSREKKESFPLTVTSAQKNPTAFYLCASSITNLTGLSGNTIYFGEGSWLTVV.

V is TRBV2 and J is TRBJ1-2; TRBD1 is a possible D gene (6 bases). V lost 8 bases and J 8 bases, leaving 15 bases between the germline ends. CDR3 length: 12 residues. Germline V lookup: CDR1 SNHLY, CDR2 FYNNEI. The DNA for the CDR3 is TGTGCCAGCCTTATACAGGGTCCGGGCTACACCTTC. Protein: CASLIQGPGYTF.

This chain uses TRBV5-4 with TRBJ2-1; D remains ambiguous. Trimming cost V 0 bases and J 6 bases, with 4 bases left between them. The CDR3 sequence is 12 residues long. Germline assignment: CDR1 SGHNT and CDR2 YYREEE (reference sequence). CDR3 residues: CASSLGPNEQFF. In DNA, the CDR3 is TGTGCCAGCAGCTTGGGGCCCAATGAGCAGTTCTTC.

This clone appeared once. The chain has TRBV5-6 and TRBJ1-2; D unclear. The V gene lost 3 bases and the J gene lost 4 bases, with 16 bases spanning the gap. The length of the CDR3 is 15 residues. Germline V gives CDR1 SGHDT, CDR2 YYEEEE. In nucleotides, the CDR3 is TGTGCCAGCAGCTCGTGGGCCTCCACCTCCTATGGCTACACCTTC. It encodes CASSSWASTSYGYTF.

This chain uses TRBV19 with TRBJ2-4; TRBD1 matches at 7 bases. Germline V gives CDR1 LNHDA, CDR2 SQIVND (reference sequence). This CDR3 comprises 16 residues. V lost 0 bases to trimming and J lost 6 bases; unmatched junction nucleotides: 8. The CDR3 DNA reads as TGTGCCAGTAGTATAGACCCGACAGGGTATGGAAACATTCAGTACTTC. This gives the protein CASSIDPTGYGNIQYF.

The chain is built from TRBV5-1 and TRBJ2-2; perhaps TRBD2 as D (5 bases). Per the germline V gene, CDR1 is SGHRS and CDR2 is YFSETQ. This CDR3 has 15 amino acids. Trimming shortened V by 3 bases and J by 2 bases, and 11 bases separated the two germline ends. For the CDR3, the DNA is TGCGCCAGCAGCTCGGGATTCCCTAACACCGGGGAGCTGTTTTTT. It codes for CASSSGFPNTGELFF.

About this clone: One end of the junction is discordant with germline, which a read error may explain. The genes are TRBV29-1 and TRBJ1-5, with D unclear. The CDR3 has 13 amino acids. Germline CDR1 reads SQVTM; CDR2 reads ANQGSEA. The CDR3 spells CSVEIGSYQPRHF. CDR3 coding DNA: TGCAGCGTTGAAATCGGGAGCTATCAGCCCCGGCATTTT.

The chain carries TRBV9 and TRBJ2-3, with 10 positions matching TRBD2. The CDR3 is 14 residues long. J gave up 6 bases and V 0 bases, and 1 base lay outside the gene matches. CDR1 SGDLS and CDR2 YYNGEE come from the germline V gene. The CDR3 DNA is TGTGCCAGCAGCGTAGAAGCGGGGGGGGATACGCAGTATTTT. This translates into CASSVEAGGDTQYF.

This chain links TRBV30 with TRBJ2-1; 13 nucleotides line up with TRBD2. The germline V gene has CDR1 GTSNPN and CDR2 SVGIG (reference sequence). Trimming cost V 5 bases and J 8 bases; bases outside gene matches: 12. This CDR3 contains 16 residues. CDR3 in amino acids: CAWDGGTSGVKDEQFF. The CDR3 coding sequence is TGTGCCTGGGACGGAGGGACTAGCGGGGTCAAAGATGAGCAGTTCTTC.

This chain joins TRBV5-8 and TRBJ2-5, with D uncertain. Per germline, CDR1 SGHTS and CDR2 YDEGEE. This CDR3 has 14 residues. Between the trimmed V and J ends, which lost 4 bases and 5 bases, there was a span of 15 bases. For the CDR3, the DNA is TGTGCCAGCAGCCTAGTTCCGGTCTTCGAGACCCAGTACTTC. It is translated as CASSLVPVFETQYF. The whole variable domain, remainder taken from reference TRBV5-8 and TRBJ2-5, is EAGVTQSPTHLIKTRGQQATLRCSPISGHTSVYWYQQALGLGLQFLLWYDEGEERNRGNFPPRFSGRQFPNYSSELNVNALELEDSALYLCASSLVPVFETQYFGPGTRLLVL.

This clone appeared a few times. The chain joins TRBV7-9 to TRBJ2-3; TRBD1 is a possible D gene (6 bases). The CDR3 spans 11 residues. With 5 bases removed from V and 8 bases from J, the gap between germline ends came to 8 bases. From germline, CDR1 is SEHNR and CDR2 FQNEAQ (reference sequence). The CDR3 bases are TGTGCCAGCAGCGCAGGGGTTACGCAGTATTTT. Translating it yields CASSAGVTQYF.

This chain connects TRBV27 to TRBJ2-1; 8 bases map to TRBD2. Germline V gene sequence: CDR1 MNHEY, CDR2 SMNVEV (reference sequence). The V segment lost 1 base and the J segment 2 bases; nucleotides outside the gene matches: 4. The CDR3 runs to 16 residues. CDR3 in DNA: TGTGCCAGCAGTTTATTGCGGGGGGCCCCCTACAATGAGCAGTTCTTC. As protein: CASSLLRGAPYNEQFF.

V and J are TRBV7-2 and TRBJ2-5; TRBD1 agrees at 10 bases. The V gene's germline CDR1 is SGHTA and CDR2 FQGNSA. The CDR3 loop spans 14 amino acids. Germline trimming cut 5 bases from V and 5 bases from J; bases unmatched to any gene: 5. CDR3 sequence reads: CASSRQGARETQYF. Written as DNA, the CDR3 is TGTGCCAGCAGCCGACAGGGGGCACGGGAGACCCAGTACTTC.